Below, 23 T cell receptor beta chains from the same sample are listed, as sequenced in a study of T cell repertoires in cytomegalovirus infection. A single record per CDR3 protein comes from TCRdb applying MiXCR to the reads. The repertoire has roughly 920,000 distinct CDR3 sequences, roughly 31% of them found once; the top ten carry over 10%. These receptors' targets are unknown. Specimen: cultured CD8+ T cells from PBMCs, collected from culture after CMV antigen stimulation. The receptor source for this set is a human donor in good health (CMV status not recorded). Some clones in this sample may be carry-over from other donors' samples.

V gene TRBV5-8 combines with J gene TRBJ2-1; unclear D gene. The V and J ends lost 0 bases and 0 bases respectively, with 7 bases between them. The CDR3 consists of 15 residues. Germline values: CDR1 SGHTS, CDR2 YDEGEE. The CDR3 protein is CASSLVPDSYNEQFF. DNA for the CDR3: TGTGCCAGCAGCTTGGTCCCAGACTCCTACAATGAGCAGTTCTTC.

In this sample, this clonotype turned up a few times. The chain uses TRBV3-1 and TRBJ1-2, with a possible D match to TRBD1 (5 bases). The CDR3 has 15 amino acids. The germline V and J ends were trimmed by 1 base and 6 bases, with 15 bases remaining between them. Germline values: CDR1 LGHDT, CDR2 YNNKEL (reference sequence). The CDR3 coding sequence is TGTGCCAGCAGCCAAGCGGGGGGTAGTCCAGATGGCTACACCTTC. Encoded protein: CASSQAGGSPDGYTF.

The chain has TRBV27 and TRBJ2-1; 9 nucleotides line up with TRBD1. After removal of 3 bases from V and 2 bases from J, the junction contained 5 bases not matched to a gene. The germline V gene has CDR1 MNHEY and CDR2 SMNVEV (reference sequence). This CDR3 contains 16 residues. CDR3 amino acids: CASSFGTGSAYNEQFF. The CDR3 DNA sequence: TGTGCCAGCAGTTTCGGGACAGGGAGCGCCTACAATGAGCAGTTCTTC.

The chain's CDR3 is CASSQDLGGYYNEQFF. CDR3 nucleotides: TGCGCCAGCAGCCAAGATCTGGGGGGGTACTACAATGAGCAGTTCTTC. V gene TRBV4-3 combines with J gene TRBJ2-1; 7 bases are shared with TRBD2. Germline CDR1 reads LGHNA; CDR2 reads YSLEER. The CDR3 length is 16 residues. Trimming at V came to 0 bases and at J to 3 bases, leaving 5 bases not matched to a gene.

The table lists this clonotype with a few counts. The V gene is TRBV19, the J gene TRBJ2-2; 10 bases match TRBD2. The V gene's germline CDR1 is LNHDA and CDR2 SQIVND (reference sequence). With 5 bases clipped from V and 8 bases from J, the junction kept 11 bases outside the gene matches. CDR3 length equals 16 residues. In DNA, the CDR3 is TGTGCCAGTAGTCCGGCTAGCGGGGGATCCAGAGGGGAGCTGTTTTTT. This gives the protein CASSPASGGSRGELFF.

The chain joins TRBV4-3 to TRBJ2-1; no clear D gene. V shed 2 bases and J shed 5 bases, with 7 bases lying between them. The CDR3 runs 13 residues. Germline CDR1 reads LGHNA; CDR2 reads YSLEER. The CDR3 DNA sequence: TGCGCCAGCAGCCAACTAGGGAACAATGAGCAGTTCTTC. Amino acids: CASSQLGNNEQFF.

The chain employs TRBV19 and TRBJ2-1; 8 bases map to TRBD2. This CDR3 contains 15 residues. Germline CDR1 and CDR2: LNHDA and SQIVND (reference sequence). The V segment lost 3 bases and the J segment 4 bases; nucleotides outside the gene matches: 5. CDR3 residues: CASSIQAGVYNEQFF. The CDR3, as DNA: TGTGCCAGTAGTATTCAAGCGGGGGTATACAATGAGCAGTTCTTC.

The chain recombines TRBV7-9 with TRBJ1-3, with D unclear. Germline V gives CDR1 SEHNR, CDR2 FQNEAQ (reference sequence). V was trimmed by 5 bases and J by 0 bases, leaving 17 bases between them. The CDR3 contains 17 residues. The DNA for the CDR3 is TGTGCCAGCAGCCCCCCTGTAGGGAGGGTCTCTGGAAACACCATATATTTT. Translation gives CASSPPVGRVSGNTIYF.

The chain joins TRBV6-6 to TRBJ1-4, with 7 bases lining up with TRBD1. V was clipped by 4 bases and J by 4 bases; unmatched bases: 9. This CDR3 is 16 amino acids long. The germline V gene encodes CDR1 MNHNY and CDR2 SVGAGI (reference sequence). CDR3 sequence (DNA): TGTGCCAGCAGTTCACCGATCGGACAGGATAATGAAAAACTGTTTTTT. Amino acids: CASSSPIGQDNEKLFF.

J is TRBJ2-5 and V is TRBV5-1; D is possibly TRBD2 (6 bases). Germline values: CDR1 SGHRS, CDR2 YFSETQ. This CDR3 has 12 residues. Trimming took off 6 bases at V and 3 bases at J, with 9 bases between the two ends. The CDR3 DNA reads as TGCGCCAGCACGGGACTTGAAGAGACCCAGTACTTC. Protein sequence: CASTGLEETQYF.

This clonotype has a handful of counts. The chain recombines TRBV28 with TRBJ2-3; D possibly corresponds to TRBD2 (7 bases). The CDR3 covers 14 residues. V was trimmed by 9 bases and J by 2 bases, leaving 15 bases between them. Germline CDR1 MDHEN, CDR2 SYDVKM. The CDR3 is CASGDGGPTDTQYF. CDR3 sequence (DNA): TGTGCCAGTGGAGACGGGGGGCCCACAGATACGCAGTATTTT.

The sample holds many counts of this clonotype. The chain carries TRBV6-1 and TRBJ1-5; TRBD1 matches at 8 bases. Trimming took 0 bases from V and 0 from J; bases not matched to a gene: 4. This CDR3 has 17 amino acids. Germline loops: CDR1 MNHNS, CDR2 SASEGT. DNA of the CDR3: TGTGCCAGCAGTGAAGCAAGGACAGGGATTAGCAATCAGCCCCAGCATTTT. This gives the protein CASSEARTGISNQPQHF.

V gene TRBV2 combines with J gene TRBJ1-1; the D is unclear. The germline V gene has CDR1 SNHLY and CDR2 FYNNEI. This CDR3 contains 12 residues. V lost 3 bases and J lost 3, with 5 bases in between. This chain's CDR3 is CASSEMHTEAFF. The CDR3 DNA reads as TGTGCCAGCAGTGAGATGCACACTGAAGCTTTCTTT.

The CDR3 bases are TGTGCCAGTATCGGGGGGTACCAAGAGACCCAGTACTTC. Residues: CASIGGYQETQYF. The rearrangement joins TRBV19 to TRBJ2-5; TRBD2 aligns across 7 bases. Trimming removed 7 bases from V and 0 bases from J; junction bases left unmatched: 2. The germline V gene encodes CDR1 LNHDA and CDR2 SQIVND (reference sequence). CDR3 size: 13 residues.

The V gene is TRBV28, the J gene TRBJ2-7, with 7 positions matching TRBD1. The ends lost 4 bases at V and 3 bases at J; junction bases unmatched: 3. The CDR3 runs to 13 residues. Germline-derived CDR1 and CDR2 are MDHEN and SYDVKM. The CDR3 is CASSSHRGYEQYV. The CDR3 DNA reads as TGTGCCAGCAGTTCACACAGGGGCTACGAGCAGTACGTC.

The chain recombines TRBV19 with TRBJ2-1; tentative D call: TRBD1 (6 bases). Germline V gene data show CDR1 as LNHDA and CDR2 as SQIVND (reference sequence). The CDR3 sequence is 11 residues long. Trimming removed 9 bases from V and 12 bases from J, with 15 bases in between. DNA for the CDR3: TGTGCCAGCACCATAGGGGGAATGCAGTTCTTC. Translating gives CASTIGGMQFF.

The chain carries TRBV6-8 and TRBJ1-4, with a tentative D call TRBD1 (5 bases). V was pared by 5 bases and J by 3 bases, with 22 bases between. The length of the CDR3 is 18 residues. Germline values: CDR1 MNHGY, CDR2 SAAAGT. The CDR3 sequence: CASSASGTGPLANEKLFF. In DNA, the CDR3 is TGTGCCAGCAGTGCCTCCGGGACGGGTCCTTTGGCTAATGAAAAACTGTTTTTT.

The chain is built from TRBV10-3 and TRBJ1-4; possible D gene TRBD1, 6 bases. This CDR3 comprises 13 residues. The germline V gene encodes CDR1 ENHRY and CDR2 SYGVKD. Trimming left V 3 bases short and J 6 bases short, with 8 bases between. CDR3 DNA sequence: TGTGCCATCAGTGAAAGGACAGATGAAAAACTGTTTTTT. It yields the protein CAISERTDEKLFF.

This clonotype turned up a few times. The gene calls are TRBV6-1 and TRBJ2-5, with TRBD2 matching over 12 bases. With 7 bases clipped from V and 5 bases from J, the junction kept 8 bases outside the gene matches. The CDR3 totals 15 residues. The germline gives CDR1 MNHNS, CDR2 SASEGT. CDR3: CASKASGGAGETQYF. The CDR3 region has the DNA TGTGCCAGCAAGGCTAGCGGGGGGGCCGGCGAGACCCAGTACTTC.

The chain carries TRBV5-4 and TRBJ2-7, with D perhaps TRBD1 or TRBD2 (5 bases each). Between the trimmed V and J ends, which lost 2 bases and 0 bases, there was a span of 9 bases. Germline V CDR1 and CDR2: SGHNT, YYREEE (reference sequence). The CDR3 has 14 residues. The chain's CDR3 is CASSFGAGSYEQYV. The CDR3 region has the DNA TGTGCCAGCAGCTTCGGGGCGGGCTCCTACGAGCAGTACGTC.

The chain is built from TRBV6-5 and TRBJ1-2, with 8 positions matching TRBD1. Germline CDR1 and CDR2: MNHEY and SVGAGI. Trimming at V came to 0 bases and at J to 6 bases, leaving 3 bases not matched to a gene. This CDR3 is 14 amino acids long. CDR3 bases: TGTGCCAGCAGTTACTCCCAGACAGGGGATGGCTACACCTTC. Its translation is CASSYSQTGDGYTF.

CDR3 sequence reads: CASNGSPLGAFF. CDR3 nucleotides: TGTGCCAGCAACGGCAGCCCTCTGGGAGCTTTCTTT. This rearrangement joins TRBV2 to TRBJ1-1; D remains ambiguous. Looked up from germline, CDR1 is SNHLY and CDR2 is FYNNEI. The CDR3 sequence is 12 residues long. The V gene lost 7 bases and the J gene lost 10 bases, with 16 bases spanning the gap.

This clonotype was observed a handful of times. The gene calls are TRBV15 and TRBJ1-4; no clear D gene. CDR3 size: 18 residues. Looked up from germline, CDR1 is LNHNV and CDR2 is YYDKDF (reference sequence). Trimming stripped 5 bases from V and 4 bases from J, with 23 bases between. The CDR3 bases are TGTGCCACCAGCGACGGATGGGTCAGGCCCAACTTTAATGAAAAACTGTTTTTT. Its translation is CATSDGWVRPNFNEKLFF.